The rows below give T cell receptor beta chains drawn from one sample of a study of T-cell memory formation after mild COVID-19. Each CDR3 protein is one row after TCRdb ran MiXCR on the 5' RACE reads. The table shows under 150,000 distinct CDR3 sequences, with about 24% occurring only once. Sequencing input: PBMCs or a T cell subset sorted from them (not recorded which). All receptors come from a man aged 18-30 years who had mild COVID-19 (a few samples of this study predate the infection). Cell type and time point are not known. Both conserved end residues are part of each CDR3. The D gene is left open where the match is weak. Where a row states a size, it is once, few, many or the class of an expanded clone; other rows omit it.

V,size,D,J,CDR3,DNA
TRBV20-1,many,NA,TRBJ1-2,CSARAGERPGYTF,TGCAGTGCTAGAGCAGGGGAGCGTCCTGGCTACACCTTC
TRBV4-1,few,NA,TRBJ1-1,CASSQGDAGAAFF,TGCGCCAGCAGCCAAGGTGACGCAGGGGCAGCTTTCTTT
TRBV5-1,NA,NA,TRBJ2-7,CASSFWQSSYEQYF,TGCGCCAGCAGCTTCTGGCAGAGCTCCTACGAGCAGTACTTC
TRBV6-2/TRBV6-3,NA,TRBD1,TRBJ2-1,CASCFTGVNEQFF,TGTGCCAGCTGCTTCACAGGGGTCAATGAGCAGTTCTTC
TRBV15,NA,NA,TRBJ2-6,CATSRDSGANVLTF,TGTGCCACCAGCAGAGATTCTGGGGCCAACGTCCTGACTTTC
TRBV6-5,NA,NA,TRBJ2-7,CASSYSPYEQYF,TGTGCCAGCAGTTACAGCCCATACGAGCAGTACTTC
TRBV3-1,few,NA,TRBJ2-7,CASSQESRAYEQYF,TGTGCCAGCAGCCAAGAATCCAGAGCCTACGAGCAGTACTTC
TRBV7-3,few,TRBD2,TRBJ2-3,CASSSLAGLMDTQYF,TGTGCCAGCAGCTCTCTAGCGGGGCTTATGGATACGCAGTATTTT
TRBV11-3,few,NA,TRBJ2-5,CASSLGAAETQYF,TGTGCCAGCAGCTTAGGCGCGGCGGAGACCCAGTACTTC
TRBV9,few,TRBD1,TRBJ2-5,CASSVAQGNKETQYF,TGTGCCAGCAGCGTAGCACAGGGGAATAAAGAGACCCAGTACTTC
TRBV7-8,few,NA,TRBJ2-1,CASSFSQESSYNEQFF,TGTGCCAGCAGCTTCAGTCAGGAGAGCTCCTACAATGAGCAGTTCTTC
TRBV13,few,NA,TRBJ2-5,CASSSGTPKETQYF,TGTGCCAGCAGCTCGGGGACCCCGAAGGAGACCCAGTACTTC
TRBV7-2,NA,TRBD1,TRBJ1-4,CASSEWDRGEASEKLFF,TGTGCCAGCAGCGAGTGGGACAGGGGCGAGGCGAGTGAAAAACTGTTTTTT
TRBV28,few,NA,TRBJ1-4,CASSFSRNSLYEKLFF,TGTGCCAGCAGTTTTAGCCGGAACAGCCTATATGAAAAACTGTTTTTT
TRBV9,many,NA,TRBJ1-1,CASSVVTGMNTEAFF,TGTGCCAGCAGCGTAGTAACGGGTATGAACACTGAAGCTTTCTTT
TRBV6-1,NA,NA,TRBJ2-5,CASTGRRPLTGGTQYF,TGTGCCAGCACCGGACGCAGACCCCTGACCGGAGGGACCCAGTACTTC
TRBV30,few,NA,TRBJ1-2,CAWSVPSGNHGYTF,TGTGCCTGGAGTGTACCATCCGGGAATCATGGCTACACCTTC
TRBV5-4,NA,NA,TRBJ2-1,CASSFGPGINEQFF,TGTGCCAGCAGCTTCGGACCTGGGATCAATGAGCAGTTCTTC
TRBV4-1,NA,NA,TRBJ2-2,CASSQGLEGELFF,TGCGCCAGCAGCCAAGGCCTAGAGGGGGAGCTGTTTTTT
TRBV4-1,NA,NA,TRBJ1-5,CASSGRALSNQPQHF,TGCGCCAGCAGCGGCAGGGCTTTGAGCAATCAGCCCCAGCATTTT
TRBV4-3,NA,NA,TRBJ1-2,CASSQEKVDNYGYTF,TGCGCCAGCAGCCAAGAAAAGGTGGATAACTATGGCTACACCTTC
TRBV29-1,NA,NA,TRBJ2-2,CSVVLANTGELFF,TGCAGCGTTGTACTAGCGAACACCGGGGAGCTGTTTTTT
TRBV4-1,NA,TRBD1,TRBJ1-5,CASSQLQGASQPQHF,TGCGCCAGCAGCCAACTACAGGGGGCGAGTCAGCCCCAGCATTTT
TRBV5-1,many,TRBD1,TRBJ2-7,CASSYGQGSSYEQYF,TGCGCCAGCAGCTACGGACAGGGGTCATCCTACGAGCAGTACTTC
TRBV4-1,once,TRBD1,TRBJ1-5,CASSQGLGTGIQPQHF,TGCGCCAGCAGCCAAGGCTTGGGGACAGGGATTCAGCCCCAGCATTTT
TRBV28,NA,NA,TRBJ2-5,CASSRERPAYQETQYF,TGTGCCAGCAGCCGAGAGCGGCCGGCGTACCAAGAGACCCAGTACTTC